This passage covers 9 T cell receptor beta chains from one sample sequenced in a study of blood T cell repertoires in COVID-19. The protocol was immunoSEQ multiplex PCR, while the TCRdb copy is restricted to in-frame clones and leaves out a portion. Found here are tens of thousands of clones, over 70% of them singletons; the top ten hold 22%. Sequenced material: peripheral blood. These receptor sequences come from a man in his 60s with acute or convalescent COVID-19.

This clone was counted a few times. The V and J genes are TRBV24-1 and TRBJ2-3; TRBD1 aligns across 9 bases. J gave up 2 bases and V 2 bases, and 1 base lay outside the gene matches. From germline, CDR1 is KGHDR and CDR2 SFDVKD. CDR3 length equals 15 residues. The CDR3 bases are TGTGCCACCAGTGATTGGACAGGGGTCACAGATACGCAGTATTTT. This sequence encodes CATSDWTGVTDTQYF.

This chain joins TRBV7-8 and TRBJ1-1; D not resolved. The CDR3 is 14 amino acids. Trimming removed 2 bases at V and 1 base at J, with 8 bases between. Germline V CDR1 and CDR2: SGHVS, FQNEAQ. CDR3 coding DNA: TGTGCCAGCAGCTTACACAGTGCGAACACTGAAGCTTTCTTT. Translation: CASSLHSANTEAFF.

Concerning this clone: This sample also contains other DNA sequences that code for the same CDR3. The rearrangement links TRBV5-4 to TRBJ2-2; D possibly corresponds to TRBD1 (5 bases). Germline V gives CDR1 SGHNT, CDR2 YYREEE (reference sequence). V was cut by 3 bases and J by 5 bases, with 8 bases left in between. The length of the CDR3 is 13 residues. CDR3 protein: CASSSTVTGELFF. The CDR3 DNA is TGTGCCAGCAGCTCGACAGTAACCGGGGAGCTGTTTTTT. Using reference TRBV5-4 and TRBJ2-2 for the parts outside the CDR3, the full variable domain is ETGVTQSPTHLIKTRGQQVTLRCSSQSGHNTVSWYQQALGQGPQFIFQYYREEENGRGNFPPRFSGLQFPNYSSELNVNALELDDSALYLCASSSTVTGELFFGEGSRLTVL.

J is TRBJ2-5 and V is TRBV24-1; 8 bases fit TRBD1. This CDR3 region has 16 residues. The germline CDR1 and CDR2 sequences are KGHDR and SFDVKD. J was trimmed by 2 bases and V by 3 bases; bases with no gene match: 7. The CDR3 spells CATSDPGQGSQETQYF. In DNA form, the CDR3 reads TGTGCCACCAGTGATCCTGGACAGGGATCTCAAGAGACCCAGTACTTC.

The rearrangement uses TRBV19 and TRBJ2-5; D is uncertain. With 3 bases removed from V and 1 base from J, the gap between germline ends came to 3 bases. CDR3 length equals 12 residues. Per germline, CDR1 LNHDA and CDR2 SQIVND (reference sequence). The CDR3 spells CASSMSQETQYF. DNA for the CDR3: TGTGCCAGTAGTATGAGCCAAGAGACCCAGTACTTC.

V usage is TRBV25-1 and J usage is TRBJ1-6; D may be TRBD1 (5 bases). The CDR3 is 15 amino acids. V was trimmed by 3 bases and J by 7 bases, leaving 13 bases between them. Germline V gives CDR1 MGHDK, CDR2 SYGVNS. The CDR3 DNA is TGTGCCAGCAGTGACCAACAGGACCTGAATTCACCCCTCCACTTT. Its translation is CASSDQQDLNSPLHF.

The rearrangement links TRBV19 to TRBJ2-5; 7 bases agree with TRBD2. The CDR3 runs 16 residues. V trimming: 3 bases; J trimming: 2 bases; junction bases outside the gene matches: 9. CDR1 is LNHDA and CDR2 is SQIVND in the germline V gene (reference sequence). CDR3 DNA sequence: TGTGCCAGTAGTATTAGCGCGGGGGAAGTACAAGAGACCCAGTACTTC. Protein product: CASSISAGEVQETQYF.

V usage is TRBV30 and J usage is TRBJ2-3, with a tentative D call TRBD1 (5 bases). V was cut by 0 bases and J by 7 bases, with 14 bases left in between. Germline V gene sequence: CDR1 GTSNPN, CDR2 SVGIG (reference sequence). CDR3 length equals 14 residues. The CDR3: CAWSVGEPLYTQYF. The DNA of the CDR3 is TGTGCCTGGAGTGTAGGGGAACCCCTATATACGCAGTATTTT.

This chain joins TRBV11-2 and TRBJ2-3; 7 nucleotides line up with TRBD2. This CDR3 spans 15 amino acids. The germline gives CDR1 SGHAT, CDR2 FQNNGV. V lost 1 base to trimming and J lost 6 bases; unmatched junction nucleotides: 7. In nucleotides, the CDR3 is TGTGCCAGCAGCTTAGTCGTTACCGGGGGGGATACGCAGTATTTT. It yields the protein CASSLVVTGGDTQYF.